Listed below are T cell receptor beta chains from one sample, sequenced in a study of T cells in Graves' hyperthyroidism and ophthalmopathy. TCRdb processed the multiplex PCR reads anew with MiXCR; each CDR3 protein has one entry. The table lists roughly 720,000 distinct CDR3 sequences, roughly 17% of them singletons, with around 15% in the top ten. Sequenced input: blood. The receptors derive from a man aged 50 to 60 with Graves' hyperthyroidism. Both conserved end residues are part of each CDR3. D genes are given only for firm matches. For some rows the clone size is stated as once, few or many, or as a class when expanded; others skip it.

cdr3_length	v_call	clone_size	j_call	d_call	cdr3_aa	cdr3_nt
16	TRBV3-1	-	TRBJ2-1	TRBD2	CASSRRLAGEMNEQFF	TGTGCCAGCAGCAGACGACTAGCGGGAGAAATGAATGAGCAGTTCTTC
15	TRBV20-1	-	TRBJ2-1	-	CSAKSVSRSYNEQFF	TGCAGTGCTAAGTCCGTCTCTCGCTCCTACAATGAGCAGTTCTTC
16	TRBV19	many	TRBJ2-6	-	CASSPRGGRSGDILTF	TGTGCCAGTAGTCCCCGTGGGGGGCGAAGTGGGGATATCCTGACTTTC
17	TRBV6-1	few	TRBJ2-3	-	CASSERNLGTGTDTQYF	TGTGCCAGCAGTGAACGGAATCTGGGCACAGGCACAGATACGCAGTATTTT
15	TRBV30	few	TRBJ2-3	TRBD1	CAWSVNGQGTDTQYF	TGTGCCTGGAGTGTAAACGGACAGGGGACAGATACGCAGTATTTT
15	TRBV7-2	-	TRBJ1-2	-	CASSLGGAQYNGYTF	TGTGCCAGCAGCTTAGGGGGGGCGCAATACAATGGCTACACCTTC
17	TRBV7-8	many	TRBJ2-3	TRBD2	CASSLVGAGDSTDTQYF	TGTGCCAGCAGCTTAGTTGGAGCGGGAGATAGCACAGATACGCAGTATTTT
11	TRBV20-1	many	TRBJ2-1	-	CSARLNNEQFF	TGCAGTGCAAGACTAAACAATGAGCAGTTCTTC
15	TRBV27	-	TRBJ1-3	-	CASRYFGSEPNTIYF	TGTGCCAGCAGATACTTCGGGTCGGAGCCCAACACCATATATTTT
15	TRBV2	many	TRBJ2-5	TRBD1	CASSEIGGAFETQYF	TGTGCCAGCAGTGAGATAGGGGGCGCGTTCGAGACCCAGTACTTC
14	TRBV5-1	-	TRBJ1-1	TRBD1	CASSLGQGADEAFF	TGCGCCAGCAGCTTGGGACAGGGGGCAGATGAAGCTTTCTTT
16	TRBV19	-	TRBJ2-1	TRBD2	CASSLRREGPNNEQFF	TGTGCCAGTAGTTTAAGGCGGGAGGGGCCCAACAATGAGCAGTTCTTC
15	TRBV28	once	TRBJ1-5	-	CASSSNLYSNQPQHF	TGTGCCAGCAGTTCAAACTTATATAGCAATCAGCCCCAGCATTTT
16	TRBV7-2	many	TRBJ2-3	TRBD2	CASRTETSGITDTQYF	TGTGCCAGCAGAACGGAGACTAGCGGGATAACAGATACGCAGTATTTT
15	TRBV20-1	few	TRBJ2-7	-	CSAPRGSSPSYEQYF	TGCAGTGCTCCCCGAGGGAGCTCTCCGTCCTACGAGCAGTACTTC
14	TRBV3-1	few	TRBJ2-3	-	CASSLGSQFGTQYF	TGTGCCAGCAGCCTCGGGAGTCAGTTTGGTACGCAGTATTTT
17	TRBV7-3	many	TRBJ2-3	TRBD2	CASSLNEPGGPGDTQYF	TGTGCCAGCAGCTTAAACGAACCGGGAGGGCCAGGGGATACGCAGTATTTT
14	TRBV10-3	many	TRBJ1-5	-	CAISDRDSNQPQHF	TGTGCCATCAGTGACAGGGATAGCAATCAGCCCCAGCATTTT
14	TRBV18	-	TRBJ2-1	TRBD2	CASSGSSGNDEQFF	TGTGCCAGCTCAGGGAGTAGCGGGAATGATGAGCAGTTCTTC
16	TRBV5-6	-	TRBJ2-7	TRBD2	CASSLGYSGARDEQYF	TGTGCCAGCAGCTTGGGTTACAGCGGGGCCCGGGACGAGCAGTACTTC
12	TRBV10-3	many	TRBJ2-5	-	CAISHDSQNPYF	TGTGCCATCAGTCACGACTCCCAAAATCCGTACTTC
14	TRBV4-1	many	TRBJ2-1	TRBD1	CASSQWGPGQMQFF	TGCGCCAGCAGCCAGTGGGGTCCGGGACAGATGCAGTTCTTC
14	TRBV7-2	-	TRBJ1-2	-	CASSYDISHYGYSF	TGTGCCAGCAGCTATGATATCTCTCACTATGGCTACAGCTTC
15	TRBV5-1	few	TRBJ2-2	TRBD1	CASSFGQGADGELFF	TGCGCCAGCAGCTTTGGACAGGGGGCGGACGGGGAGCTGTTTTTT
15	TRBV5-6	-	TRBJ2-7	TRBD2	CASSAKGGFGYEQYF	TGTGCCAGCAGTGCAAAGGGAGGGTTTGGCTACGAGCAGTACTTC
15	TRBV29-1	many	TRBJ2-3	TRBD2	CSAGTSGRLADTQYF	TGCAGCGCCGGGACTAGCGGGAGATTAGCAGATACGCAGTATTTT
13	TRBV9	many	TRBJ1-1	TRBD1	CASSVVTGTEAFF	TGTGCCAGCAGCGTAGTGACAGGGACTGAAGCTTTCTTT
16	TRBV7-6	few	TRBJ2-7	-	CASSSRGTAESYEQYF	TGTGCCAGCAGCTCAAGGGGGACTGCAGAGTCCTACGAGCAGTACTTC
12	TRBV12-3/TRBV12-4	many	TRBJ2-3	-	CASSPRGDTQYF	TGTGCCAGCAGTCCCCGAGGAGATACGCAGTATTTT
16	TRBV20-1	-	TRBJ2-5	TRBD2	CSAEGGTSGRQETQYF	TGCAGTGCTGAGGGGGGGACTAGCGGGCGCCAAGAGACCCAGTACTTC
14	TRBV11-2	many	TRBJ1-2	-	CASSPSRVGGGYTF	TGTGCCAGCAGCCCTTCTAGGGTAGGGGGTGGCTACACCTTC
14	TRBV5-1	few	TRBJ1-1	-	CASSPGPENTEAFF	TGCGCCAGCAGCCCGGGCCCCGAGAACACTGAAGCTTTCTTT
13	TRBV2	many	TRBJ2-7	TRBD2	CASKERDPYEQYF	TGTGCCAGCAAGGAGCGGGACCCCTACGAGCAGTACTTC
15	TRBV7-2	many	TRBJ2-7	-	CASSFSYTSSYEQYF	TGTGCCAGCAGCTTCTCCTACACTAGCTCCTACGAGCAGTACTTC
13	TRBV5-1	few	TRBJ2-5	-	CASNLRFGETQYF	TGCGCCAGCAACTTAAGGTTTGGGGAGACCCAGTACTTC
14	TRBV12-3/TRBV12-4	many	TRBJ1-1	-	CASSLDRSRTEAFF	TGTGCCAGCAGTTTAGACAGGTCAAGGACTGAAGCTTTCTTT
14	TRBV7-2	many	TRBJ2-5	TRBD1	CASSSGQGVSTQYF	TGTGCCAGCAGCTCCGGACAGGGAGTGTCGACCCAGTACTTC
20	TRBV6-4	once	TRBJ2-5	TRBD1	CASSKPGQGVPAGSPETQYF	TGTGCCAGCAGTAAACCGGGACAGGGGGTACCAGCGGGATCCCCAGAGACCCAGTACTTC
15	TRBV5-1	many	TRBJ2-1	TRBD2	CASSLGLAGNNEQFF	TGTGCCAGCAGCCTGGGACTAGCGGGGAACAATGAGCAGTTCTTC
16	TRBV4-1	-	TRBJ2-3	TRBD2	CASSPTGTTSTDTQYF	TGCGCCAGCAGCCCAACCGGGACTACTTCTACAGATACGCAGTATTTT
15	TRBV10-3	-	TRBJ2-7	-	CAISGAGALTYEQYF	TGTGCCATCAGTGGGGCTGGGGCCCTGACCTACGAGCAGTACTTC
15	TRBV7-9	-	TRBJ1-1	-	CASSLEQAVNTEAFF	TGTGCCAGCAGCTTAGAACAGGCCGTTAACACTGAAGCTTTCTTT
14	TRBV28	many	TRBJ2-5	-	CASCYGGAPETQYF	TGTGCCAGCTGCTACGGGGGAGCCCCGGAGACCCAGTACTTC
17	TRBV3-1	few	TRBJ2-1	-	CASSQEKEWGSYNEQFF	TGTGCCAGCAGCCAAGAAAAGGAGTGGGGCTCCTACAATGAGCAGTTCTTC
15	TRBV6-1	-	TRBJ2-3	TRBD1	CASSPGTDFTDTQYF	TGTGCCAGCAGCCCCGGGACAGACTTCACAGATACGCAGTATTTT
15	TRBV28	many	TRBJ1-2	TRBD1	CASSTNGQGARGYTF	TGTGCCAGCAGTACAAACGGACAGGGGGCGCGTGGCTACACCTTC
15	TRBV19	many	TRBJ1-1	-	CASSIPGATNTEAFF	TGTGCCAGTAGTATTCCAGGGGCGACAAACACTGAAGCTTTCTTT
13	TRBV4-1	-	TRBJ2-7	-	CASSPSLLYEQYF	TGCGCCAGCAGCCCTTCTCTCTTGTACGAGCAGTACTTC
14	TRBV19	few	TRBJ1-2	-	CASSIVGTDYGYTF	TGTGCCAGTAGTATAGTGGGGACGGATTATGGCTACACCTTC
16	TRBV6-1	many	TRBJ2-5	TRBD1	CASSSLQGSYQETQYF	TGTGCCAGCAGTTCCCTACAGGGGTCGTACCAAGAGACCCAGTACTTC
14	TRBV5-1	many	TRBJ1-2	-	CASSYRAISHGYTF	TGCGCCAGCAGCTACAGGGCTATAAGTCATGGCTACACCTTC